These 11 T cell receptor beta chains share one sample of origin, sequenced in a study of blood T cell repertoires in COVID-19. The table came from immunoSEQ multiplex PCR; TCRdb's copy has only in-frame clones and leaves some out. The sample records about 370,000 clones, more than 70% being singletons. Sequenced sample: peripheral blood. All receptors derive from a woman younger than 45 with COVID-19, enrolled during active disease.

The chain combines TRBV11-3 with TRBJ2-3; 14 positions match TRBD2. J lost 0 bases, V lost 5 bases, and 13 bases had no gene match. In germline, CDR1 is SGHNT, CDR2 YENEEA. The CDR3 extends over 20 amino acids. Written as DNA, the CDR3 is TGTGCCAGCAGCCTACTCCCGGGACTAGCGGGAGCCTCTAGCACAGATACGCAGTATTTT. This encodes CASSLLPGLAGASSTDTQYF.

This clone was seen only once. The chain carries TRBV27 and TRBJ2-1, with a possible D match to TRBD1 (6 bases). Germline CDR1 and CDR2: MNHEY and SMNVEV (reference sequence). The V and J ends lost 2 bases and 3 bases respectively, with 14 bases between them. The CDR3 length is 16 residues. The CDR3 DNA sequence: TGTGCCAGCAGTTTAAAACGACAGGTGGGCTACAATGAGCAGTTCTTC. This sequence encodes CASSLKRQVGYNEQFF.

V usage is TRBV5-6 and J usage is TRBJ2-3; 10 bases line up with TRBD2. The CDR3 totals 15 residues. Per germline, CDR1 SGHDT and CDR2 YYEEEE. With V trimmed by 6 bases and J by 1 base, 5 bases remained unmatched. Here the CDR3 reads CASTRGTSGTDTQYF. CDR3 in DNA: TGTGCCAGCACCCGGGGGACTAGCGGCACAGATACGCAGTATTTT.

CDR3 DNA sequence: TGTGCCAGCAGCTCAGGACAGGGGGGGGCCCACGAGCAGTACGTC. It translates to CASSSGQGGAHEQYV. The V call is TRBV11-2, the J call TRBJ2-7; 10 positions agree with TRBD1. Germline loops: CDR1 SGHAT, CDR2 FQNNGV. CDR3 size: 15 residues. The ends lost 4 bases at V and 5 bases at J; junction bases unmatched: 8.

V usage is TRBV15 and J usage is TRBJ2-2, with 7 positions matching TRBD1. V lost 3 bases, J lost 6 bases, and 19 bases stayed unmatched. The germline gives CDR1 LNHNV, CDR2 YYDKDF (reference sequence). This CDR3 is 19 amino acids long. The CDR3 protein is CATSSRKLSGTVYAGELFF. CDR3 DNA sequence: TGTGCCACCAGCAGCCGAAAACTATCCGGGACAGTTTATGCCGGGGAGCTGTTTTTT.

This clone was seen a single time. The chain employs TRBV19 and TRBJ2-7; TRBD2 matches 9 bases. This CDR3 spans 15 amino acids. V shed 3 bases and J 3 bases; nucleotides not matched to a gene: 6. Germline V gene sequence: CDR1 LNHDA, CDR2 SQIVND (reference sequence). CDR3 sequence (DNA): TGTGCCAGTAGTATCGTCGCTAGCGGGGACTACGAGCAGTACTTC. It encodes CASSIVASGDYEQYF.

CDR3 sequence: CASTSSGQATDTQYF. CDR3 bases: TGCGCCAGCACTTCATCGGGACAGGCTACAGATACGCAGTATTTT. J is TRBJ2-3 and V is TRBV5-1, with 8 bases matching TRBD1. CDR1 SGHRS and CDR2 YFSETQ come from the germline V gene. The V and J ends lost 6 bases and 3 bases, in that order; junction bases with no gene match: 9. The CDR3 length is 15 residues.

This chain links TRBV2 with TRBJ2-7; tentatively, D is TRBD2 (5 bases). This CDR3 has 13 residues. Trimming removed 2 bases at V and 7 bases at J, with 12 bases between. Germline CDR1 is SNHLY and CDR2 is FYNNEI. The CDR3 coding sequence is TGTGCCAGCAGTGAATACGTACGGGGTGAGCAGTACTTC. Its protein product is CASSEYVRGEQYF.

The gene calls are TRBV5-1 and TRBJ1-6, with 10 bases matching TRBD1. J was trimmed by 19 bases and V by 1 base; bases with no gene match: 5. This CDR3 has 12 residues. The V gene's germline CDR1 is SGHRS and CDR2 YFSETQ. CDR3 residues: CASSLTGTGEHF. CDR3 DNA sequence: TGCGCCAGCAGCTTGACCGGGACAGGGGAGCACTTT.

This clone was recorded once. The chain links TRBV19 to TRBJ1-5, with D unclear. Per germline, CDR1 LNHDA and CDR2 SQIVND (reference sequence). V lost 3 bases, J lost 0 bases, and 9 bases lay in between. This CDR3 region has 15 residues. This CDR3 is CASSINGDSNQPQHF. As DNA, the CDR3 is TGTGCCAGTAGTATCAACGGGGATAGCAATCAGCCCCAGCATTTT.

The chain has TRBV9 and TRBJ2-1, with TRBD2 identical over 11 bases. V shed 3 bases, J shed 8 bases, and the junction held 7 bases outside the gene matches. The CDR3 length is 15 residues. The V gene's germline CDR1 is SGDLS and CDR2 YYNGEE. In nucleotides, the CDR3 is TGTGCCAGCAGCGCGGCTAGCGGGGGGCCCCATGAGCAGTTCTTC. Protein sequence: CASSAASGGPHEQFF.